These 6 T cell receptor beta chains were sequenced from one sample in a study of follicular helper T cells after annual influenza vaccination. Specified time point: 2015-2016 season, 7 days after influenza vaccination. Generated by immunoSEQ multiplex PCR, the TCRdb table keeps only in-frame clones and is missing some. The table records thousands of clones, 75% to 90% of them present only once. The sample in question was CXCR5+ CD38- circulating T follicular helper cells from blood, obtained 7 days after influenza vaccination. The sample's subset: circulating Tfh, non-naive CD4+CXCR5+PD-1+ (ICOS+CD38+ or ICOS-CD38-). Receptors originate from an adult who received the influenza vaccine.

The chain carries TRBV12-2 and TRBJ2-3; the table's TRBD2 call for D was not verified on the DNA. TRBV12-2 is described as a pseudogene. This CDR3 comprises 17 residues. The CDR3 spells CASRPLVGGGLPDTQYF. As DNA, the CDR3 is TGTGCAAGTCGCCCCCTGGTAGGGGGGGGATTGCCAGATACGCAGTATTTT.

The chain employs TRBV4-2 and TRBJ2-7, with no clear D. Germline CDR1 LGHNA, CDR2 YNFKEQ. There are 14 residues in the CDR3. With 3 bases removed from V and 6 bases from J, the gap between germline ends came to 15 bases. CDR3 DNA sequence: TGTGCCAGCAGCCAGTCCGGGCAGGCAACCGAGCAGTACTTC. It codes for CASSQSGQATEQYF.

This clone was observed a single time. The V gene is TRBV11-2, the J gene TRBJ2-7; D possibly matches TRBD1 or TRBD2 (5 bases each). From germline, CDR1 is SGHAT and CDR2 FQNNGV. The CDR3 runs to 15 residues. Deletions cut 3 bases from V and 0 bases from J, with 12 bases between. In nucleotides, the CDR3 is TGTGCCAGCAGCTTTTCAGGGACGGGCTCCTACGAGCAGTACTTC. Its translation: CASSFSGTGSYEQYF. The whole variable domain, filled in from reference TRBV11-2 and TRBJ2-7, reads EAGVAQSPRYKIIEKRQSVAFWCNPISGHATLYWYQQILGQGPKLLIQFQNNGVVDDSQLPKDRFSAERLKGVDSTLKIQPAKLEDSAVYLCASSFSGTGSYEQYFGPGTRLTVT.

The chain couples TRBV20-1 to TRBJ1-5; D ambiguous. Germline loops: CDR1 DFQATT, CDR2 SNEGSKA (reference sequence). V was shortened by 3 bases and J by 10 bases, with 10 bases between the two germline ends. The length of the CDR3 is 11 residues. The CDR3 DNA follows: TGCAGTGCTAGCGTAGGGTTTCCCCAGCATTTT. It yields the protein CSASVGFPQHF.

The V call is TRBV9, the J call TRBJ2-2; unclear D gene. The CDR3 covers 15 residues. Trimming removed 3 bases from V and 0 bases from J, with 9 bases in between. Germline V CDR1 and CDR2: SGDLS, YYNGEE. The CDR3 nucleotides are TGTGCCAGCAGCGCCGGGTTCTCGAACACCGGGGAGCTGTTTTTT. It is translated as CASSAGFSNTGELFF.

This sequence joins TRBV19 and TRBJ1-2; 10 nucleotides match TRBD1. This CDR3 comprises 15 residues. The junction had 10 bases not matched to a gene; V was cut back by 9 bases and J by 3 bases. Germline CDR1 LNHDA, CDR2 SQIVND (reference sequence). CDR3 protein: CASNRDRGQDYGYTF. In DNA, the CDR3 is TGTGCCAGCAACCGGGACAGGGGACAGGACTATGGCTACACCTTC.